This T cell receptor beta chain was profiled in a study of CD8 T cells in ankylosing spondylitis. The CDR3 consists of 14 residues. Germline V gives CDR1 DFQATT, CDR2 SNEGSKA (reference sequence). Trimming at V came to 6 bases and at J to 1 base, leaving 5 bases not matched to a gene. Whole-study findings and limits: Seemingly distinctive of ankylosing spondylitis blood was a TCR beta motif formed by eight highly homologous variants. Disease-linked clones bore a CD8+ phenotype and were relatively rare in peripheral blood. Disease-associated clones were reportedly significantly overrepresented in matched ankylosing spondylitis synovial fluid.

This clonotype was seen at least ten times. As yet, its antigen is unknown. By quantitative 5'-RACE with molecular barcodes, the TCR beta libraries were made. TCRdb re-analysed the 5' RACE reads in MiXCR, keeping a single row per CDR3 protein. The data hold under 450,000 distinct CDR3 sequences, with more than 15% observed a single time. The chain couples TRBV20-1 to TRBJ1-5, with 8 nucleotides matching TRBD1. The sample consisted of blood, either unsorted or a sorted T cell fraction (not recorded which). The receptor was derived from a male donor with ankylosing spondylitis. Here the CDR3 reads CSALQGVSNQPQHF. Written as DNA, the CDR3 is TGCAGTGCCCTACAGGGGGTAAGCAATCAGCCCCAGCATTTT.